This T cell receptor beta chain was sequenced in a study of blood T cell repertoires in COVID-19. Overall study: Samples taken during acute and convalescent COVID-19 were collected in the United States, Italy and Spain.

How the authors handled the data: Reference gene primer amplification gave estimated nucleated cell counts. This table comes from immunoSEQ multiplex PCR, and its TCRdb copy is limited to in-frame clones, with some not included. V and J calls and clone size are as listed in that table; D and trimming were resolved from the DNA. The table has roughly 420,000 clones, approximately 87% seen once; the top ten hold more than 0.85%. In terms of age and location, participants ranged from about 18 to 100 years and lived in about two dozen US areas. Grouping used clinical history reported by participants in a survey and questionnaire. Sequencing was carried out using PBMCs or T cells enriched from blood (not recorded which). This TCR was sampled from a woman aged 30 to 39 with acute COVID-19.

CDR3: CASSQVGAGDNEQFF. DNA for the CDR3: TGTGCCAGCAGCCAAGTGGGGGCGGGGGACAATGAGCAGTTCTTC. The chain joins TRBV3-1 (or the pseudogene TRBV3-2) to TRBJ2-1; D may be TRBD2 (7 bases). V dropped 1 base and J dropped 5 bases, with 12 bases sitting between them. Germline V lookup: CDR1 LGHDT, CDR2 YNNKEL (reference sequence). The CDR3 loop spans 15 amino acids.